The entry below describes one T cell receptor (beta chain). Its antigen is currently unknown. The second PCR ran about 6 to 12 cycles with a sample-barcoded 5' primer and J-beta primers. Each of the cDNA molecules was tagged by a template-switch adaptor with 12 random nucleotides. In TCRdb, the 5' RACE reads were re-called with MiXCR into one record per CDR3 protein. There are some 1.5 million distinct CDR3 sequences in the sample; approximately 43% occur only once, and around 4% lies in the top ten. RNA extraction gave at least 5 micrograms of total RNA per sample. The record originates from a study of blood T cells in healthy people across ages. The CDR3 is made up of 17 amino acids. Findings and limits, study-wide: Reliance upon unsorted PBMCs precluded definitive naive versus antigen-experienced comparison. TCR beta diversity correlated strongly with naive T cell percentage.

The TCR comes from a woman aged 18-35 years in good health. The specimen sequenced was blood. The chain recombines TRBV21-1 with TRBJ2-4; the table's TRBD1 call for D was not verified on the DNA. TRBV21-1 corresponds to a pseudogene. The CDR3 DNA reads as TGTGCCAGCAGTATCCTACAGGGGAACCTAGCCAAAAACATTCAGTACTTC. Residues: CASSILQGNLAKNIQYF.